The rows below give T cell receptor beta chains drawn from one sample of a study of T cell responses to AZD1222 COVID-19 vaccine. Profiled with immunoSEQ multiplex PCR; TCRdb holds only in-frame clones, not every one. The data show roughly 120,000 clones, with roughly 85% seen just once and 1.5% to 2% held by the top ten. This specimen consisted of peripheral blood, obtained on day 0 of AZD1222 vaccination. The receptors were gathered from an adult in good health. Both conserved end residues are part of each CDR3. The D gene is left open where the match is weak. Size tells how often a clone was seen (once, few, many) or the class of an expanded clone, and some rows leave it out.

cdr3_nt: TGTGCCAGCAGCTTGACAGGGGCGCGGAACACTGAAGCTTTCTTT
cdr3_aa: CASSLTGARNTEAFF
j_call: TRBJ1-1
v_call: TRBV7-3
d_call: TRBD1
cdr3_length: 15
clone_size: .

cdr3_nt: TGTGCCAGCAGCAGGATTAGCGGCCCGTGGACCCAGTACTTC
cdr3_aa: CASSRISGPWTQYF
j_call: TRBJ2-5
v_call: TRBV13
d_call: .
cdr3_length: 14
clone_size: .

cdr3_nt: TGTGCCAGCAGCTTAGGCCCCGGGGAGCTGTTTTTT
cdr3_aa: CASSLGPGELFF
j_call: TRBJ2-2
v_call: TRBV7-9
d_call: .
cdr3_length: 12
clone_size: once

cdr3_nt: TGCAGCGTTGTACTAGGAAACTATGGCTACACCTTC
cdr3_aa: CSVVLGNYGYTF
j_call: TRBJ1-2
v_call: TRBV29-1
d_call: .
cdr3_length: 12
clone_size: .

cdr3_nt: TGTGCCAGCAGCGCCCGGGACAGGGGGATGAACACTGAAGCTTTCTTT
cdr3_aa: CASSARDRGMNTEAFF
j_call: TRBJ1-1
v_call: TRBV11-2
d_call: TRBD1
cdr3_length: 16
clone_size: .

cdr3_nt: TGTGCCAGTGGACGGTTATACAATGAGCAGTTCTTC
cdr3_aa: CASGRLYNEQFF
j_call: TRBJ2-1
v_call: TRBV25-1
d_call: .
cdr3_length: 12
clone_size: .

cdr3_nt: TGTGCCAGCAGCTTAGCCCCGACAGGGGCTGAAAAACTGTTTTTT
cdr3_aa: CASSLAPTGAEKLFF
j_call: TRBJ1-4
v_call: TRBV7-2
d_call: TRBD1
cdr3_length: 15
clone_size: once

cdr3_nt: TGTGCCAGCAGTTACTCGGTCAGGGCGGAAAAACTGTTTTTT
cdr3_aa: CASSYSVRAEKLFF
j_call: TRBJ1-4
v_call: TRBV6-6
d_call: .
cdr3_length: 14
clone_size: .

cdr3_nt: TGTGCCAGCAGCCCGGTGCCAGGGGACAAGAAAACCTATGGCTACACCTTC
cdr3_aa: CASSPVPGDKKTYGYTF
j_call: TRBJ1-2
v_call: TRBV3-1/TRBV3-2
d_call: .
cdr3_length: 17
clone_size: .

cdr3_nt: TGTGCCAGTAGTATGGGTCAGGGGGCGGAGAGCAATCAGCCCCAGCATTTT
cdr3_aa: CASSMGQGAESNQPQHF
j_call: TRBJ1-5
v_call: TRBV19
d_call: TRBD1
cdr3_length: 17
clone_size: once

cdr3_nt: TGTGCCAGCAGTTATCTCGGGACTAGCGGGAACATTCAGTACTTC
cdr3_aa: CASSYLGTSGNIQYF
j_call: TRBJ2-4
v_call: TRBV6-2/TRBV6-3
d_call: TRBD2
cdr3_length: 15
clone_size: .

cdr3_nt: TGCGCCAGCAGCTTAGGTGGGAACCCTGAAGCTTTCTTT
cdr3_aa: CASSLGGNPEAFF
j_call: TRBJ1-1
v_call: TRBV5-1
d_call: .
cdr3_length: 13
clone_size: once

cdr3_nt: TGCGCCAGCAGCCAGCTGAACCTGGGTGAAAACACCATATATTTT
cdr3_aa: CASSQLNLGENTIYF
j_call: TRBJ1-3
v_call: TRBV4-1
d_call: .
cdr3_length: 15
clone_size: once

cdr3_nt: TGCGCCAGCAGCCTAACCCCCACTACATTTGTGGAGAACTATGGCTACACCTTC
cdr3_aa: CASSLTPTTFVENYGYTF
j_call: TRBJ1-2
v_call: TRBV5-1
d_call: .
cdr3_length: 18
clone_size: .

cdr3_nt: TGTGCCAGCAGCGTCGGACCCTCCAGGTGGTCTGGAAACACCATATATTTT
cdr3_aa: CASSVGPSRWSGNTIYF
j_call: TRBJ1-3
v_call: TRBV7-2
d_call: .
cdr3_length: 17
clone_size: .

cdr3_nt: TGTGCCAGCAGCTTGGCCGGACGACAGGCGGGGACCTATGGAGTCTTC
cdr3_aa: CASSLAGRQAGTYGVF
j_call: TRBJ1-2
v_call: TRBV5-6
d_call: .
cdr3_length: 16
clone_size: .

cdr3_nt: TGTGCCAGCAGTTACTCCGGGGCGGGAGAGCAGTACTTC
cdr3_aa: CASSYSGAGEQYF
j_call: TRBJ2-7
v_call: TRBV6-5
d_call: .
cdr3_length: 13
clone_size: .

cdr3_nt: TGTGCCAGCAGTTCTCGGGGTACCTATGGCTACACCTTC
cdr3_aa: CASSSRGTYGYTF
j_call: TRBJ1-2
v_call: TRBV6-5
d_call: .
cdr3_length: 13
clone_size: .

cdr3_nt: TGTGCCAGCTCACCAGCAACGGGACAGATGTACAATGAGCAGTTCTTC
cdr3_aa: CASSPATGQMYNEQFF
j_call: TRBJ2-1
v_call: TRBV18
d_call: TRBD1
cdr3_length: 16
clone_size: .

cdr3_nt: TGCGCCAGCAGCTACAGCCGGGACTCCTATAATTCACCCCTCCACTTT
cdr3_aa: CASSYSRDSYNSPLHF
j_call: TRBJ1-6
v_call: TRBV5-1
d_call: .
cdr3_length: 16
clone_size: few

cdr3_nt: TGTGCCAGCAGCTTGGGGTTGGGGGTTGAAGCTTTCTTT
cdr3_aa: CASSLGLGVEAFF
j_call: TRBJ1-1
v_call: TRBV7-2
d_call: .
cdr3_length: 13
clone_size: .

cdr3_nt: TGTGCCAGCAGCTTAGGGGGACGTGAGACCCAGTACTTC
cdr3_aa: CASSLGGRETQYF
j_call: TRBJ2-5
v_call: TRBV7-6
d_call: .
cdr3_length: 13
clone_size: .

cdr3_nt: TGTGCCAGCAGCTTGGAAGGCAGGGGACGGAAAGAGACCCAGTACTTC
cdr3_aa: CASSLEGRGRKETQYF
j_call: TRBJ2-5
v_call: TRBV5-5
d_call: .
cdr3_length: 16
clone_size: .

cdr3_nt: TGTGCCAGCAGCTTAGCGTTACGGGGCTACACCTTC
cdr3_aa: CASSLALRGYTF
j_call: TRBJ1-2
v_call: TRBV7-8
d_call: .
cdr3_length: 12
clone_size: .

cdr3_nt: TGCGCCAGCAGTGATGCGGGGGGCCGCTCCTACGAGCAGTACTTC
cdr3_aa: CASSDAGGRSYEQYF
j_call: TRBJ2-7
v_call: TRBV10-2
d_call: TRBD2
cdr3_length: 15
clone_size: once

cdr3_nt: TGTGCCAGCTCACCAGACAGGGGGATCTATGGCTACACCTTC
cdr3_aa: CASSPDRGIYGYTF
j_call: TRBJ1-2
v_call: TRBV18
d_call: TRBD1
cdr3_length: 14
clone_size: .

cdr3_nt: TGTGCCAGCAGCCGGACACAGGGAATTTTTGGCTACACCTTC
cdr3_aa: CASSRTQGIFGYTF
j_call: TRBJ1-2
v_call: TRBV3-1/TRBV3-2
d_call: .
cdr3_length: 14
clone_size: .

cdr3_nt: TGTGCCAGCAGCCAAGATAGCGGGGTAAATTCACCCCTCCACTTT
cdr3_aa: CASSQDSGVNSPLHF
j_call: TRBJ1-6
v_call: TRBV3-1/TRBV3-2
d_call: .
cdr3_length: 15
clone_size: .

cdr3_nt: TGTGCCAGCAGCTTAGGACCGGGACTACAAGAGACCCAGTACTTC
cdr3_aa: CASSLGPGLQETQYF
j_call: TRBJ2-5
v_call: TRBV7-9
d_call: TRBD2
cdr3_length: 15
clone_size: .

cdr3_nt: TGTGCCAGCAGCCCTTCCGTCGGACAAACGAACACTGAAGCTTTCTTT
cdr3_aa: CASSPSVGQTNTEAFF
j_call: TRBJ1-1
v_call: TRBV7-9
d_call: .
cdr3_length: 16
clone_size: .

cdr3_nt: TGTGCCACCAGTGACCCGGGACTGGGAACCTACAATGAGCAGTTCTTC
cdr3_aa: CATSDPGLGTYNEQFF
j_call: TRBJ2-1
v_call: TRBV24-1
d_call: .
cdr3_length: 16
clone_size: .

cdr3_nt: TGTGCCAGCAGCGCCTTGGGTGAGCAGTTCTTC
cdr3_aa: CASSALGEQFF
j_call: TRBJ2-1
v_call: TRBV5-4
d_call: .
cdr3_length: 11
clone_size: once

cdr3_nt: TGCGCCAGCAGCGCCCAGGGACAGACGTTTAGCGACGAGCAGTACTTC
cdr3_aa: CASSAQGQTFSDEQYF
j_call: TRBJ2-7
v_call: TRBV10-1
d_call: TRBD1
cdr3_length: 16
clone_size: .

cdr3_nt: TGTGCCAGCAGCTCTAGCCCGGGACAGGGGCTTCAGTTCTTC
cdr3_aa: CASSSSPGQGLQFF
j_call: TRBJ2-1
v_call: TRBV7-2
d_call: TRBD1
cdr3_length: 14
clone_size: .

cdr3_nt: TGTGCCAGCAGTTACTCGGGGACAGGGGCCAGCAATCAGCCCCAGCATTTT
cdr3_aa: CASSYSGTGASNQPQHF
j_call: TRBJ1-5
v_call: TRBV6-2/TRBV6-3
d_call: TRBD1
cdr3_length: 17
clone_size: .

cdr3_nt: TGTGCCAGTAGCAGGGACAGGTTAAATTCACCCCTCCACTTT
cdr3_aa: CASSRDRLNSPLHF
j_call: TRBJ1-6
v_call: TRBV19
d_call: TRBD1
cdr3_length: 14
clone_size: .